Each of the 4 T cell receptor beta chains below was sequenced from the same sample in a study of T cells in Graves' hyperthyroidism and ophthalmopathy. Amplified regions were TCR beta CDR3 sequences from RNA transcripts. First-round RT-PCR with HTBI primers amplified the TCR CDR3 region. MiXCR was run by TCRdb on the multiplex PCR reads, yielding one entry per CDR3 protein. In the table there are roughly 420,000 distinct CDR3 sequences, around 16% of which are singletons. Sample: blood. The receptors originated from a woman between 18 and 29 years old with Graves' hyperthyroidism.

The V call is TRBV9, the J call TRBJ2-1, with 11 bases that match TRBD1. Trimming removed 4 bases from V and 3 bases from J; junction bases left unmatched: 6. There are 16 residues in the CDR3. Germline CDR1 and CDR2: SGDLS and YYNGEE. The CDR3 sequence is CASSSWGQGGYNEQFF. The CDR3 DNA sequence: TGTGCCAGCAGCTCATGGGGACAGGGGGGCTACAATGAGCAGTTCTTC.

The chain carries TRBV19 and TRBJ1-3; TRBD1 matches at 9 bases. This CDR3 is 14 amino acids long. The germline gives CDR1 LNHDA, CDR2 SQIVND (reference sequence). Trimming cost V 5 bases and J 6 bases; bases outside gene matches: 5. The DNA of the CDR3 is TGTGCCAGTAGTCCGCGGACAGGGGAAAACACCATATATTTT. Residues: CASSPRTGENTIYF.

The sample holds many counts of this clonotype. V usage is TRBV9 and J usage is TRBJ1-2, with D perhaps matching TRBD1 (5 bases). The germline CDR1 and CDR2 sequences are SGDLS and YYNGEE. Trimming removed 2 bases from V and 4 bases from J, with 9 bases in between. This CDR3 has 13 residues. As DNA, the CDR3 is TGTGCCAGCAGCGTGTCGCAGGGCTATGGCTACACCTTC. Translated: CASSVSQGYGYTF.

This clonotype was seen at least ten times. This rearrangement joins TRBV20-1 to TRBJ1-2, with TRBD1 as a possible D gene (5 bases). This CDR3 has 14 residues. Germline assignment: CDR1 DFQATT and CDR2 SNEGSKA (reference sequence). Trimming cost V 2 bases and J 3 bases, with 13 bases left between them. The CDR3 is CSARYERGHYGYTF. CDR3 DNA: TGCAGTGCTAGATATGAGAGGGGACACTATGGCTACACCTTC.